This T cell receptor (beta chain) was found in a study of shared clonotypes between healthy human individuals. Study-level information: In total, the donors were a couple of women and a few men aged 18 to 49.

Sequencing was performed with immunoSEQ multiplex PCR; in TCRdb, only in-frame clones are kept and a portion is missing. The sample yields some 2.3 million clones, 80% to 95% seen once. Sequenced input: naive CD4+ T cells from PBMCs. Subset noted: CD45RA+ positively selected. The source is a man younger than 35 in good health. Some clones in this sample may be carry-over from other donors' samples.

The CDR3 sequence: CASSLRYSTDTQYF. CDR3 DNA: TGTGCCAGCAGTTTAAGGTACAGCACAGATACGCAGTATTTT. The V gene is TRBV27, the J gene TRBJ2-3; no definite D call. Deletions cut 2 bases from V and 0 bases from J, with 6 bases between. From germline, CDR1 is MNHEY and CDR2 SMNVEV (reference sequence). The CDR3 runs to 14 residues.